This TCR beta chain was sequenced during a study of a mutant IDH1 vaccine in newly diagnosed glioma. Time point denoted: week 23, last vaccination. In every dose of vaccine, 300 ug of mutant IDH1 20-mer peptide was given alongside topical imiquimod. Germline V CDR1 and CDR2: SQVTM, ANQGSEA. The CDR3 has 12 amino acids. With V trimmed by 4 bases and J by 7 bases, 4 bases remained unmatched. Only in-frame clones appear in the TCRdb table, and some are missing; sequencing was by immunoSEQ multiplex PCR. The sample records roughly 52,000 clones, 80% being singletons. Concerning this clone: The antigen remains undetermined.

Source: PBMCs, taken from a glioma patient whose treatment included an IDH1 peptide vaccine. This clonotype originated in a man aged 40-49 years with glioma. The chain has TRBV29-1 and TRBJ2-5; 9 bases match TRBD1. In DNA, the CDR3 is TGCAGCGTTGGGGACAGGGTGGGGACCCAGTACTTC. This encodes CSVGDRVGTQYF.